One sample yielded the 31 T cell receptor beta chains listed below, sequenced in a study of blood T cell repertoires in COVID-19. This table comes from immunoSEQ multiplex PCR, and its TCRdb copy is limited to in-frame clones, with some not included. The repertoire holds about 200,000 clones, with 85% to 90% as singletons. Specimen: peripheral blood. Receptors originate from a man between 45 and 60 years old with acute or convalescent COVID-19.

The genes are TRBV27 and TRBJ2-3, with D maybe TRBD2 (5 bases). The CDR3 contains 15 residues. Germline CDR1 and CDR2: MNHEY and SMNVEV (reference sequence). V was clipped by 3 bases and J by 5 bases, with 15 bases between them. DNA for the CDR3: TGTGCCAGCAGTTTCATCCCTCGGGATGGAGATACGCAGTATTTT. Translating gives CASSFIPRDGDTQYF.

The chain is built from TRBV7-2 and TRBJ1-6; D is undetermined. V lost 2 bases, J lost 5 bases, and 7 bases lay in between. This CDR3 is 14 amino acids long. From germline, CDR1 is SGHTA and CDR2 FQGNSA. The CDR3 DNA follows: TGTGCCAGCAGCTTATTGCGGAATAATTCACCCCTCCACTTT. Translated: CASSLLRNNSPLHF.

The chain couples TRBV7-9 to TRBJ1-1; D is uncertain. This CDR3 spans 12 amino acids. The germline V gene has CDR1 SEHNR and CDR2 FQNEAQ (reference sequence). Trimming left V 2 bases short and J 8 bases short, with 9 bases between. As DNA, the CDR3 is TGTGCCAGCAGCTTAACACGGGGAGAAGCTTTCTTT. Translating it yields CASSLTRGEAFF.

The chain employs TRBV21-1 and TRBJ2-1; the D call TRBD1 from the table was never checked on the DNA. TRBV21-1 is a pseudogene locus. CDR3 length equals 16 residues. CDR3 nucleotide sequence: TGTGCCAGCAGCAGTGGGGACAGGGTGTCTTACAATGAGCAGTTCTTC. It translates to CASSSGDRVSYNEQFF.

The CDR3 DNA reads as TGTGCCACCGGGACAGGGGGCACTGAAGCTTTCTTT. As protein: CATGTGGTEAFF. This chain uses TRBV28 with TRBJ1-1; 11 bases are a match to TRBD1. J was trimmed by 4 bases and V by 10 bases; bases with no gene match: 2. The CDR3 has 12 residues. Germline assignment: CDR1 MDHEN and CDR2 SYDVKM.

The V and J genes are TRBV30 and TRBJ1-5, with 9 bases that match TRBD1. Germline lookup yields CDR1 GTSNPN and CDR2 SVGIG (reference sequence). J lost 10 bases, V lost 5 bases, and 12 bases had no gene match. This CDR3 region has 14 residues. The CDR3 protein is CAWGFGTGKVPQHF. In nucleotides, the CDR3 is TGTGCCTGGGGGTTTGGGACAGGGAAGGTTCCCCAGCATTTT. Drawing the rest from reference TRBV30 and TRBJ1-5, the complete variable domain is SQTIHQWPATLVQPVGSPLSLECTVEGTSNPNLYWYRQAAGRGLQLLFYSVGIGQISSEVPQNLSASRPQDRQFILSSKKLLLSDSGFYLCAWGFGTGKVPQHFGDGTRLSIL.

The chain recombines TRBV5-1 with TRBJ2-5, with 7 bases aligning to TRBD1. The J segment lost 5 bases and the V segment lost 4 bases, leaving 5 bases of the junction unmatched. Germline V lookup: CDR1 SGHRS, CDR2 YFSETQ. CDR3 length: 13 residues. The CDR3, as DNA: TGCGCCAGCAGCCTGGGACAGAGGGAGACCCAGTACTTC. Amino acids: CASSLGQRETQYF.

The CDR3 protein is CASSLDSGGYTF. DNA of the CDR3: TGTGCCAGCAGCTTGGACAGCGGAGGCTACACCTTC. The J gene is TRBJ1-2, the V gene TRBV5-6; D not certain. Trimming cost V 0 bases and J 8 bases, with 8 bases left between them. The CDR3 length is 12 residues. Germline V gene sequence: CDR1 SGHDT, CDR2 YYEEEE.

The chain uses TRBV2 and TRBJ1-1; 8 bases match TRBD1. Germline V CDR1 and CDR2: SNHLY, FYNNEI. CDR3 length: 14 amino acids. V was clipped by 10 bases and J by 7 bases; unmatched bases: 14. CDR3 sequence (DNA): TGTGCCACATCCCCAGGGGGCGCGTCCGGTGAAGCTTTCTTT. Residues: CATSPGGASGEAFF.

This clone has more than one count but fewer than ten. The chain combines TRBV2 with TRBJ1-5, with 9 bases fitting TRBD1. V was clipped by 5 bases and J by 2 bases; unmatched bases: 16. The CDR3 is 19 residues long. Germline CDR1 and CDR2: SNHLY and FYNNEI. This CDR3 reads CASSRTSWDRERGNQPQHF. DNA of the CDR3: TGTGCCAGCAGTCGAACCTCCTGGGACAGGGAAAGGGGCAATCAGCCCCAGCATTTT.

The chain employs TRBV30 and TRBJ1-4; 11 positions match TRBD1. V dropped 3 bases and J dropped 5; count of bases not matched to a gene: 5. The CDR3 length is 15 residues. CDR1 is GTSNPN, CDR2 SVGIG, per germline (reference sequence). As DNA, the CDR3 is TGTGCCTGGAGCCCTCGGGACAGGGGGAATGAAAAACTGTTTTTT. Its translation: CAWSPRDRGNEKLFF.

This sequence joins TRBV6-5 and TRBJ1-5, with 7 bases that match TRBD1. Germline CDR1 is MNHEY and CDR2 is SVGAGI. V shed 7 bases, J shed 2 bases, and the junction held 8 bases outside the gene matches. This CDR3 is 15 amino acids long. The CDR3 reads CASTRGLDRNQPQHF. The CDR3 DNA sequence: TGTGCCAGCACGAGGGGGCTGGATCGCAATCAGCCCCAGCATTTT.

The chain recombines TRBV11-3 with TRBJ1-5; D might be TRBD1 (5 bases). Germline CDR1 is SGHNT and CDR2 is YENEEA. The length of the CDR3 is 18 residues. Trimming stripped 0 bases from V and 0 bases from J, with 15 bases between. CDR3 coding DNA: TGTGCCAGCAGCTTAGATGGGACGGGGGGTATTAGCAATCAGCCCCAGCATTTT. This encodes CASSLDGTGGISNQPQHF.

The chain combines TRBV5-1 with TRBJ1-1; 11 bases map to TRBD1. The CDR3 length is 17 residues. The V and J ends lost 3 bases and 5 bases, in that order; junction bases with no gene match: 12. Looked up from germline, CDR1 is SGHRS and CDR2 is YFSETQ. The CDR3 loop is CASSSMVGQGAVTEAFF. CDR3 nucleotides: TGCGCCAGCAGCTCCATGGTAGGACAGGGGGCGGTTACTGAAGCTTTCTTT.

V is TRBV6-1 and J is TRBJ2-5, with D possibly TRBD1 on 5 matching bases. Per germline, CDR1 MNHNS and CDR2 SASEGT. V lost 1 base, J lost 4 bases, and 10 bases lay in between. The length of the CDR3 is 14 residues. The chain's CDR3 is CASSEDRLRETQYF. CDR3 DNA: TGTGCCAGCAGTGAAGACAGGCTCCGAGAGACCCAGTACTTC.

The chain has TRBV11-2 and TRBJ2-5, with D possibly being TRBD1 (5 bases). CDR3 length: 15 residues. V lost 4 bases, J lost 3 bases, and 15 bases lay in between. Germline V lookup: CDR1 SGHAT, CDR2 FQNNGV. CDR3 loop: CASSSLADSKETQYF. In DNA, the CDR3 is TGTGCCAGCAGCTCCCTCGCCGACAGTAAAGAGACCCAGTACTTC.

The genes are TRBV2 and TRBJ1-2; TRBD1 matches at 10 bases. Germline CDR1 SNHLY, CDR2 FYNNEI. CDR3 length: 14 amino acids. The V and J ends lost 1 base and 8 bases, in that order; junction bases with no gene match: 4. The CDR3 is CASSEGDRGRGYTF. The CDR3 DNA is TGTGCCAGCAGTGAAGGGGACAGGGGAAGGGGCTACACCTTC.

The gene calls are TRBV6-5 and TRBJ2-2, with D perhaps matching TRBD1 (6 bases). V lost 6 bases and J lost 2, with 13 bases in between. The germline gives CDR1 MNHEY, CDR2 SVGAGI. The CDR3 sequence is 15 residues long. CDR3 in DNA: TGTGCCAGCAGAACGGGACAAGGAAACACCGGGGAGCTGTTTTTT. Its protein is CASRTGQGNTGELFF.

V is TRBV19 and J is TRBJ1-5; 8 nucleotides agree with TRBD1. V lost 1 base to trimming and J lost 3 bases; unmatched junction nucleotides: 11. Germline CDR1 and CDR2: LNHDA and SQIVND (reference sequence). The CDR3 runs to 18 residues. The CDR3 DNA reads TGTGCCAGTAGTATAGGGGGTCGGACAGGGAGTCTCAATCAGCCCCAGCATTTT. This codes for CASSIGGRTGSLNQPQHF.

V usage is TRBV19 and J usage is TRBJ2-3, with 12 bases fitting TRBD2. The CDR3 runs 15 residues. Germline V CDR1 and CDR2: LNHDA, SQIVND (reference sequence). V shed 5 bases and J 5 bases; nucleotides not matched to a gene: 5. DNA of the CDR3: TGTGCCAGTAGTTCCCCGACTAGCGGGGGAGATACGCAGTATTTT. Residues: CASSSPTSGGDTQYF. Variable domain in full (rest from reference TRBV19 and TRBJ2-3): DGGITQSPKYLFRKEGQNVTLSCEQNLNHDAMYWYRQDPGQGLRLIYYSQIVNDFQKGDIAEGYSVSREKKESFPLTVTSAQKNPTAFYLCASSSPTSGGDTQYFGPGTRLTVL.

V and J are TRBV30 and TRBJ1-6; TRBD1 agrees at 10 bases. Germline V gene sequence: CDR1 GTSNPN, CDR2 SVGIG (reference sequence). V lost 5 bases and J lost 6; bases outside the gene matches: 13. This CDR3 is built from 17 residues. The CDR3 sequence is CAWLPGQGTWPNSPLHF. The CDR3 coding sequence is TGTGCCTGGCTACCGGGACAGGGGACGTGGCCTAATTCACCCCTCCACTTT.

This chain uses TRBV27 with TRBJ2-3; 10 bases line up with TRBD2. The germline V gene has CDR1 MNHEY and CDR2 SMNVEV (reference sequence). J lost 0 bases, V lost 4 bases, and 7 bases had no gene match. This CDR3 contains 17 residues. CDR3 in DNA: TGTGCCAGCAGTTCACCATTAGCGGGGGGTAGCACAGATACGCAGTATTTT. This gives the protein CASSSPLAGGSTDTQYF.

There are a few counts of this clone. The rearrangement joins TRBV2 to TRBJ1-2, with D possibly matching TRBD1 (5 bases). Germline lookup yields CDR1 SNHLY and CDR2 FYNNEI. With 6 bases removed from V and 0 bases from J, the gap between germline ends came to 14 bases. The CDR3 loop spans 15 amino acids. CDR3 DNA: TGTGCCAGCAGGGAACCCGGACAAACTAACTATGGCTACACCTTC. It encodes CASREPGQTNYGYTF.

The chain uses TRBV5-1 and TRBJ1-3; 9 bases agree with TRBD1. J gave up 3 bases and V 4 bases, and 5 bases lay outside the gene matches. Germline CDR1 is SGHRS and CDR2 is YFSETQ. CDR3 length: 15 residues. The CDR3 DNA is TGCGCCAGCAGCCGGGGACAGGGAGATGGAAACACCATATATTTT. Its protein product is CASSRGQGDGNTIYF.

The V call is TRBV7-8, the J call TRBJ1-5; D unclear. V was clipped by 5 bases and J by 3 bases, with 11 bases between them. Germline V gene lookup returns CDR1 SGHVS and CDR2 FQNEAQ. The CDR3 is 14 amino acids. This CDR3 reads CASSLVRANQPQHF. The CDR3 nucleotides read TGTGCCAGCAGCCTCGTGAGAGCCAATCAGCCCCAGCATTTT.

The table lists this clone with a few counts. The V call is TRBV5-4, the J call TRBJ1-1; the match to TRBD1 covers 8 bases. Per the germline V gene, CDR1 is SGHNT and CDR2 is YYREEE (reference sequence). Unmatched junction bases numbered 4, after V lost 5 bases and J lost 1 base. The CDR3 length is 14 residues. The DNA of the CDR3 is TGTGCCAGCAGGTTGACAGGGGCGAACACTGAAGCTTTCTTT. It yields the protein CASRLTGANTEAFF. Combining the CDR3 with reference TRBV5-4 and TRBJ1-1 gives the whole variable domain ETGVTQSPTHLIKTRGQQVTLRCSSQSGHNTVSWYQQALGQGPQFIFQYYREEENGRGNFPPRFSGLQFPNYSSELNVNALELDDSALYLCASRLTGANTEAFFGQGTRLTVV.

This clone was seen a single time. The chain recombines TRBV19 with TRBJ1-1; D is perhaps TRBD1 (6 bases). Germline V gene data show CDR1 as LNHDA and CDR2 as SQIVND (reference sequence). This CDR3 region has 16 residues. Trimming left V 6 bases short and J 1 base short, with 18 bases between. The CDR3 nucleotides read TGTGCCAGTAGAGAATATGTGAACAGGGAGAACACTGAAGCTTTCTTT. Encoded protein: CASREYVNRENTEAFF. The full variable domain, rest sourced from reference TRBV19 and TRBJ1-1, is DGGITQSPKYLFRKEGQNVTLSCEQNLNHDAMYWYRQDPGQGLRLIYYSQIVNDFQKGDIAEGYSVSREKKESFPLTVTSAQKNPTAFYLCASREYVNRENTEAFFGQGTRLTVV.

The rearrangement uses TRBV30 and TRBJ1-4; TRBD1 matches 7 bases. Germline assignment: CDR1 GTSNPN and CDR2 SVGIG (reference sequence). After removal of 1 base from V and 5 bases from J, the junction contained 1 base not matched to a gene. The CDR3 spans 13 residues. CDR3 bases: TGTGCCTGGAGTGGGACAGGAAATGAAAAACTGTTTTTT. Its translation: CAWSGTGNEKLFF.

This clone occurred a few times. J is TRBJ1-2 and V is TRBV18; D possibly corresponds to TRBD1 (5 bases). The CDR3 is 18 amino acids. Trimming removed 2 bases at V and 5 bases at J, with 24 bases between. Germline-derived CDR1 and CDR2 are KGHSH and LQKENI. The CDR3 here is CASSPKGGGVDGLYGYTF. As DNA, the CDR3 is TGTGCCAGCTCACCAAAAGGAGGAGGGGTGGACGGCCTATATGGCTACACCTTC.

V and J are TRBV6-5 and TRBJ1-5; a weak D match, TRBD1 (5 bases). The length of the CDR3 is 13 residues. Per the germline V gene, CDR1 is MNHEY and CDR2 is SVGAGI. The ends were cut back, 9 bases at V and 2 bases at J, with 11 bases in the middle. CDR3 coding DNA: TGTGCCAGGGGGGGGGAAGGCAATCAGCCCCAGCATTTT. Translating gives CARGGEGNQPQHF.

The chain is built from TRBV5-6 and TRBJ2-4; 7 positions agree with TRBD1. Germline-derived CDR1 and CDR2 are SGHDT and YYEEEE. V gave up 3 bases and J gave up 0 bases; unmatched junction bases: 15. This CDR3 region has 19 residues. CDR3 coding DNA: TGTGCCAGCAGCTCGAGCGACAGGGCTTTGTTATTAGCCAAAAACATTCAGTACTTC. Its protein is CASSSSDRALLLAKNIQYF.